The clone carrying this TCR beta chain occurred many times. TCRdb re-derived calls from the RT-PCR reads in MiXCR, one entry per CDR3 protein. This table holds 400,000 to 650,000 distinct CDR3 sequences, approximately 7.2% found once. These data come from a study of response to subunit inactivated influenza vaccine. The CDR3 has 13 amino acids. Germline CDR1 and CDR2: DFQATT and SNEGSKA (reference sequence). Trimming removed 0 bases from V and 8 bases from J, with 11 bases in between. The sequence was obtained from a man between 50 and 69 years old who received an inactivated influenza vaccine. The rearrangement uses TRBV20-1 and TRBJ2-1; D is unresolved. The input for sequencing was PBMCs from blood, taken 23 months after vaccination. This CDR3 reads CSARELGGDEQFF. The CDR3 DNA reads TGCAGTGCTAGAGAATTAGGTGGCGATGAGCAGTTCTTC.